This T cell receptor beta chain was identified during a study of T cell responses to AZD1222 COVID-19 vaccine. Turning to the study itself: Second-dose intervals of approximately 4 or approximately 12 weeks were pooled. Notes on the study in general: With dominance at 160-218 and 743-854, vaccine-associated CD4 TCRs spanned spike. In a largely white British group with more females than males, clonal diversity was possibly underestimated. There were repertoire samples only from the period after the peak T cell response.

Note on this clone: Its antigen is still unknown.

Germline V gene sequence: CDR1 SQVTM, CDR2 ANQGSEA. V trimming: 6 bases; J trimming: 6 bases; junction bases outside the gene matches: 7. The CDR3 runs to 12 residues. Sequenced by immunoSEQ multiplex PCR; TCRdb stores in-frame clones only, minus some. The profile shows some 170,000 clones, about 92% of them singletons. The sequenced sample was peripheral blood, obtained on day 0 of AZD1222 vaccination. V usage is TRBV29-1 and J usage is TRBJ2-7; 8 nucleotides line up with TRBD1. This TCR derives from an adult in good health. CDR3 in DNA: TGCAGCGTGTCGGACAGGGCCCCCGAGCAGTACTTC. This encodes CSVSDRAPEQYF.